This T cell receptor beta chain comes out of a study of blood T cells in healthy people across ages. General study findings and limits: Naive T cell percentage showed a strong correlation with the diversity of TCR beta. Roughly linear age-related decline in beta diversity appeared, significant by age 40.

Turning to this clonotype: Antigen unknown.

The use of a sample-barcoded 5' primer and a J-beta primer mix characterized a second PCR of roughly 6 to 12 cycles. TCRdb processed the 5' RACE reads anew with MiXCR; each CDR3 protein has one entry. The sample records some 690,000 distinct CDR3 sequences, around a fifth being singletons. V lost 2 bases and J 1 base, leaving 9 bases between the germline ends. This CDR3 spans 15 amino acids. Germline V gene data show CDR1 as MGHRA and CDR2 as YSYEKL. Every donor gave ten milliliters of peripheral blood. The total RNA that was extracted per sample amounted to at least 5 micrograms. This receptor was identified in a man in his 70s in good health. This chain joins TRBV4-1 and TRBJ2-4; the D is unclear. Sequenced: blood. The CDR3 protein is CASSQYMEAKNIQYF. As DNA, the CDR3 is TGCGCCAGCAGCCAATATATGGAGGCCAAAAACATTCAGTACTTC.